These T cell receptor beta chains were read from a single sample in a study of blood T cells in healthy people across ages. TCRdb re-called the 5' RACE reads with MiXCR, one entry per CDR3 protein. The sample carries approximately 1,000,000 distinct CDR3 sequences, around two fifths recorded once. Sequencing used blood. Every receptor here comes from a man between 18 and 35 years old in good health. Both conserved end residues are part of each CDR3. Fields, in order: V gene, CDR3 protein.

V: TRBV6-2/TRBV6-3; CDR3: CASSDPRSETQYF
V: TRBV5-6; CDR3: CASSFYSRDSYGYTF
V: TRBV20-1; CDR3: CSTSIDSGANVLTF
V: TRBV4-1; CDR3: CASSGTLNSPLHF
V: TRBV12-3/TRBV12-4; CDR3: CASSFESGYGYTF
V: TRBV12-3/TRBV12-4; CDR3: CASSLATGTGHIQYF
V: TRBV6-5; CDR3: CASSYRTSSWDNEQYF
V: TRBV29-1; CDR3: CSVDLQTVRFF
V: TRBV6-5; CDR3: CASTELGQGNYNEQFF
V: TRBV19; CDR3: CASSSGIAEKLFF
V: TRBV6-6; CDR3: CASSYSSGGSEAFF
V: TRBV2; CDR3: CASSGRVGHFVMGYTF
V: TRBV12-3/TRBV12-4; CDR3: CASSSTGTSGGPYDEQFF
V: TRBV20-1; CDR3: CSAAAGQGHTEAFF
V: TRBV20-1; CDR3: CSAIATSGGNTGELFF
V: TRBV5-6; CDR3: CASSSDRGPRDTQYF
V: TRBV6-5; CDR3: CASSPGSAGVDTEAFF
V: TRBV12-5; CDR3: CASGNGTSRGELFF
V: TRBV5-8; CDR3: CASSPAGVENTEAFF
V: TRBV5-6; CDR3: CASSLSGSNYGYTF
V: TRBV11-1; CDR3: CASSPWTSTGEKLFF
V: TRBV9; CDR3: CASSVTTSPGYSNYGYTF
V: TRBV7-3; CDR3: CASSLTERGANNEQFF
V: TRBV21-1; CDR3: CASSKGFRGASEAFF
V: TRBV10-3; CDR3: CAIQRDRSYEQYF
V: TRBV12-3/TRBV12-4; CDR3: CASSLDRGFTIQPQHF
V: TRBV20-1; CDR3: CSARGQGVSTEAFF
V: TRBV6-5; CDR3: CANSYFPTNYGYTF
V: TRBV10-3; CDR3: CAISEGGGIGQPQHF
V: TRBV10-3; CDR3: CAISEDRGESAEAFF
V: TRBV4-2; CDR3: CASSQAYHNEQFF
V: TRBV6-5; CDR3: CASSYKNSPLHF
V: TRBV12-3/TRBV12-4; CDR3: CASSFGQGVRYEQFF
V: TRBV20-1; CDR3: CSASSPIQETQYF
V: TRBV7-9; CDR3: CASTQGLEQYF
V: TRBV28; CDR3: CASSSRLAGGQETQYF
V: TRBV30; CDR3: CAWSVDKTGRVRELFF